This TCR beta chain was obtained from a study of OX40 agonist ivuxolimab in advanced cancers. Study in general: The patients' treatment was ivuxolimab, an agonistic anti-OX40 (CD134) antibody.

CDR1 is SGHVS and CDR2 is FQNEAQ in the germline V gene. J lost 7 bases, V lost 5 bases, and 12 bases had no gene match. This CDR3 has 15 residues. Only in-frame clones appear in the TCRdb table, and some are missing; sequencing was by immunoSEQ multiplex PCR. This sample carries over 45,000 clones, around nine tenths of them seen once, and the ten largest clones take roughly 28%. The sequences come from CD4+ or CD8+ T cells sorted from blood, collected in a trial of the OX40 agonist ivuxolimab. The V call is TRBV7-8, the J call TRBJ1-2; the match to TRBD1 covers 8 bases. This clonotype was sampled from an adult with an advanced solid tumor such as melanoma, head and neck, liver or kidney cancer. CDR3 region: CASSPDGQGGLGYTF. For the CDR3, the DNA is TGTGCCAGCAGCCCAGATGGACAGGGCGGACTTGGCTACACCTTC.